This TCR beta chain was sequenced for a study of OX40 agonist ivuxolimab in advanced cancers. Study as a whole: Given to patients was ivuxolimab, an agonistic anti-OX40 (CD134) antibody.

The cohort excluded patients with autoimmune disease history or systemic immunosuppression. Study findings and constraints: Expanded clones were, on average, more numerous among CD8+ T cells than CD4+.

The trim removed 7 bases at V and 2 bases at J, leaving 17 bases unmatched. Germline V gene data show CDR1 as SEHNR and CDR2 as FQNEAQ (reference sequence). The CDR3 is 17 residues long. This clone occurred once. Its antigen is unidentified. Assay used: immunoSEQ multiplex PCR; TCRdb lists only in-frame clones, some missing. This table has some 98,000 clones, about 91% appearing once. The chain has TRBV7-9 and TRBJ2-7; 7 bases agree with TRBD2. This clonotype was obtained from an adult with an advanced solid tumor such as melanoma, head and neck, liver or kidney cancer. The sample here was CD4+ or CD8+ T cells sorted from blood, taken in a trial of the OX40 agonist ivuxolimab. This CDR3 reads CASTPGPLAKPTYEQYF. Written as DNA, the CDR3 is TGTGCCAGCACCCCCGGCCCACTAGCGAAACCTACCTACGAGCAGTACTTC.